One and the same sample provided the 21 T cell receptor beta chains below, sequenced in a study of blood T cell repertoires in COVID-19. Profiled with immunoSEQ multiplex PCR; TCRdb holds only in-frame clones, not every one. In the table there are some 240,000 clones, approximately 88% of which are singletons. Specimen: peripheral blood. The source is a man aged 55 to 70 who had recovered from COVID-19.

The chain couples TRBV19 to TRBJ1-2; the D is unclear. Trimming left V 5 bases short and J 4 bases short, with 5 bases between. Germline V CDR1 and CDR2: LNHDA, SQIVND (reference sequence). The CDR3 spans 11 residues. CDR3 sequence: CASSGSYGYTF. The CDR3 DNA follows: TGTGCCAGTAGTGGGAGCTATGGCTACACCTTC.

J is TRBJ2-3 and V is TRBV2, with 7 bases fitting TRBD2. CDR1 is SNHLY and CDR2 is FYNNEI in the germline V gene. Trimming took 6 bases from V and 0 from J; bases not matched to a gene: 6. The CDR3 is 15 residues long. CDR3 amino acids: CASRRSGESTDTQYF. CDR3 DNA sequence: TGTGCCAGCAGGCGGAGCGGGGAGAGCACAGATACGCAGTATTTT.

J is TRBJ2-7 and V is TRBV7-8; 9 bases are a match to TRBD2. Germline CDR1 reads SGHVS; CDR2 reads FQNEAQ. V was pared by 5 bases and J by 1 base, with 6 bases of the junction left unmatched. The CDR3 spans 15 residues. CDR3 DNA: TGTGCCAGCAGCGTAGGGACTAGCAATTCCTACGAGCAGTACTTC. Protein sequence: CASSVGTSNSYEQYF. Filled out from reference TRBV7-8 and TRBJ2-7, the complete variable domain reads GAGVSQSPRYKVAKRGQDVALRCDPISGHVSLFWYQQALGQGPEFLTYFQNEAQLDKSGLPSDRFFAERPEGSVSTLKIQRTQQEDSAVYLCASSVGTSNSYEQYFGPGTRLTVT.

The CDR3 protein is CASSLGQGRVEKLFF. The DNA for the CDR3 is TGCGCCAGCAGCTTGGGACAGGGGCGGGTTGAAAAACTGTTTTTT. The J gene is TRBJ1-4, the V gene TRBV5-1; 8 bases agree with TRBD1. The V gene's germline CDR1 is SGHRS and CDR2 YFSETQ. The trim removed 0 bases at V and 7 bases at J, leaving 5 bases unmatched. The CDR3 loop spans 15 amino acids.

The CDR3 nucleotides are TGTGCCAGCAGACCCCCAAGGCGGGATACTGAAGCTTTCTTT. Protein sequence: CASRPPRRDTEAFF. The chain employs TRBV6-6 and TRBJ1-1; D gene ambiguous. CDR3 length: 14 residues. V was cut by 6 bases and J by 5 bases, with 16 bases left in between. Germline V gene sequence: CDR1 MNHNY, CDR2 SVGAGI (reference sequence).

The chain carries TRBV7-3 and TRBJ1-6; 7 bases are shared with TRBD1. Germline V gene data show CDR1 as SGHTA and CDR2 as FQGTGA. J was trimmed by 7 bases and V by 5 bases; bases with no gene match: 5. This CDR3 has 14 amino acids. This chain's CDR3 is CASSEGTANSPLHF. CDR3 bases: TGTGCCAGCAGCGAAGGGACAGCAAATTCACCCCTCCACTTT.

The gene calls are TRBV7-9 and TRBJ2-2; TRBD1 matches at 9 bases. After removal of 8 bases from V and 3 bases from J, the junction contained 13 bases not matched to a gene. CDR1 is SEHNR, CDR2 FQNEAQ, per germline (reference sequence). The CDR3 is 17 residues long. The CDR3 reads CASPSGSRDRDTGELFF. CDR3 nucleotide sequence: TGTGCCAGCCCCTCGGGGAGTAGGGACAGGGACACCGGGGAGCTGTTTTTT.

The chain uses TRBV7-2 and TRBJ2-5; possibly TRBD2 for D (6 bases). The V end was cut by 2 bases, the J end by 5 bases, with 12 bases between. Germline CDR1 and CDR2: SGHTA and FQGNSA. This CDR3 spans 14 amino acids. CDR3 sequence (DNA): TGTGCCAGCAGCTTATTTGCTAGCGTGGAGACCCAGTACTTC. It specifies CASSLFASVETQYF.

CDR3 sequence (DNA): TGTGCCAGCAGCCCCAACCACCGGGGACAGGGCTACACCTTC. This translates into CASSPNHRGQGYTF. The gene calls are TRBV3-1 (or the pseudogene TRBV3-2) and TRBJ1-2; 7 positions agree with TRBD1. CDR3 length: 14 amino acids. Germline CDR1 LGHDT, CDR2 YNNKEL (reference sequence). With 4 bases clipped from V and 8 bases from J, the junction kept 10 bases outside the gene matches.

This clone was seen a handful of times. The gene calls are TRBV28 and TRBJ1-6; the D gene is possibly TRBD1 (5 bases). CDR3 size: 15 residues. The germline gives CDR1 MDHEN, CDR2 SYDVKM. Trimming removed 6 bases from V and 9 bases from J, with 18 bases in between. As DNA, the CDR3 is TGTGCCAGCAGAAGGGAAGTAAGGGGCGGTTCACCCCTCCACTTT. This translates into CASRREVRGGSPLHF.

The chain employs TRBV19 and TRBJ2-7, with unresolved D. Looked up from germline, CDR1 is LNHDA and CDR2 is SQIVND (reference sequence). This CDR3 comprises 13 residues. V lost 5 bases and J 2 bases, leaving 10 bases between the germline ends. CDR3 sequence: CASSARPPYEQYF. CDR3 coding DNA: TGTGCCAGTAGTGCCAGGCCTCCCTACGAGCAGTACTTC.

This sequence joins TRBV7-9 and TRBJ2-1; D might be TRBD2 (6 bases). The CDR3 extends over 16 amino acids. V was cut by 5 bases and J by 3 bases, with 17 bases left in between. CDR1 is SEHNR, CDR2 FQNEAQ, per germline (reference sequence). The chain's CDR3 is CASSPSGSGLYNEQFF. The CDR3 region has the DNA TGTGCCAGCAGCCCCAGTGGGAGCGGGCTCTACAATGAGCAGTTCTTC.

This chain links TRBV15 with TRBJ1-6; D is possibly TRBD1 (5 bases). CDR3 length: 15 amino acids. Between the trimmed V and J ends, which lost 2 bases and 5 bases, there was a span of 10 bases. Germline values: CDR1 LNHNV, CDR2 YYDKDF (reference sequence). CDR3 region: CATSRRGGDNSPLHF. The CDR3 DNA reads TGTGCCACCAGCAGAAGGGGTGGGGATAATTCACCCCTCCACTTT.

A few counts support this clone. The chain joins TRBV7-9 to TRBJ1-6; D possibly corresponds to TRBD1 (5 bases). Germline-derived CDR1 and CDR2 are SEHNR and FQNEAQ (reference sequence). There are 13 residues in the CDR3. V lost 2 bases and J lost 8, with 7 bases in between. CDR3 bases: TGTGCCAGCAGCTTAAGGGGCGATTCACCCCTCCACTTT. This encodes CASSLRGDSPLHF.

The genes are TRBV7-2 and TRBJ2-6, with TRBD1 identical over 7 bases. V shed 1 base, J shed 2 bases, and the junction held 2 bases outside the gene matches. The CDR3 is made up of 16 amino acids. In germline, CDR1 is SGHTA, CDR2 FQGNSA. The DNA for the CDR3 is TGTGCCAGCAGCTTAGGAGGGGGCGCTGGGGCCAACGTCCTGACTTTC. It encodes CASSLGGGAGANVLTF.

CDR3 protein: CASSSTGGWSTDTQYF. The CDR3 DNA reads as TGTGCCAGCAGTTCCACAGGGGGCTGGAGCACAGATACGCAGTATTTT. The V gene is TRBV6-5, the J gene TRBJ2-3; 9 bases are shared with TRBD1. The V gene's germline CDR1 is MNHEY and CDR2 SVGAGI. This CDR3 contains 16 residues. V trimming: 4 bases; J trimming: 0 bases; junction bases outside the gene matches: 5.

This clone was found once. The J gene is TRBJ1-5, the V gene TRBV19; D uncertain. Looked up from germline, CDR1 is LNHDA and CDR2 is SQIVND (reference sequence). The CDR3 totals 15 residues. V lost 3 bases, J lost 2 bases, and 11 bases lay in between. Here the CDR3 reads CASSIPGTGNQPQHF. The CDR3 region has the DNA TGTGCCAGTAGTATTCCGGGAACCGGCAATCAGCCCCAGCATTTT.

Note on this clone: Other DNA sequences in the sample encode the same CDR3. The chain has TRBV5-1 and TRBJ1-1, with TRBD1 matching over 8 bases. V lost 2 bases to trimming and J lost 4 bases; unmatched junction nucleotides: 1. This CDR3 contains 13 residues. Per germline, CDR1 SGHRS and CDR2 YFSETQ. The CDR3 sequence: CASSLTGGTEAFF. Here the CDR3 DNA reads TGCGCCAGCAGCTTAACAGGGGGCACTGAAGCTTTCTTT.

The rearrangement uses TRBV18 and TRBJ2-5; the match to TRBD2 covers 8 bases. J was trimmed by 5 bases and V by 1 base; bases with no gene match: 18. The CDR3 spans 19 residues. The germline V gene has CDR1 KGHSH and CDR2 LQKENI. The CDR3 bases are TGTGCCAGCTCACCACTTACCTTACTAGCGGCCTCGACACAGGAGACCCAGTACTTC. This codes for CASSPLTLLAASTQETQYF.

There are a few counts of this clone. DNA for the CDR3: TGTGCCAGCGGACAGCTTAGTCTTTATGGCTACACCTTC. Translating gives CASGQLSLYGYTF. The chain uses TRBV3-1 (or the pseudogene TRBV3-2) and TRBJ1-2; tentatively, D is TRBD1 (6 bases). Germline CDR1 reads LGHDT; CDR2 reads YNNKEL (reference sequence). V was cut by 8 bases and J by 5 bases, with 15 bases left in between. The CDR3 is 13 residues long.

This chain links TRBV19 with TRBJ2-3; 7 bases are shared with TRBD1. Trimming cost V 7 bases and J 1 base; bases outside gene matches: 5. This CDR3 is 14 amino acids long. Germline V gene sequence: CDR1 LNHDA, CDR2 SQIVND (reference sequence). The CDR3 spells CASKRTGGTDTQYF. The CDR3 nucleotides are TGTGCCAGTAAAAGGACAGGAGGCACAGATACGCAGTATTTT.